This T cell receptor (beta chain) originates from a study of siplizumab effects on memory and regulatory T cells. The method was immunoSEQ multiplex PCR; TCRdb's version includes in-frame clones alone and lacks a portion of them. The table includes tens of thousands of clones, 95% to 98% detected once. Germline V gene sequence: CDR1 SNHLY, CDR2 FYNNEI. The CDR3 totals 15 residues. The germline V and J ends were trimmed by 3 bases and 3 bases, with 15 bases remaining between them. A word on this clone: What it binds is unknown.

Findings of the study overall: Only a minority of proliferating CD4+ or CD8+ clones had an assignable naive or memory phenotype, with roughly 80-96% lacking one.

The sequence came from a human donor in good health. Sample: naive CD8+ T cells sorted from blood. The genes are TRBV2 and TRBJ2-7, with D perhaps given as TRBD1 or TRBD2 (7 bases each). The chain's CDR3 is CASSELSGGVYEQYF. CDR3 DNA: TGTGCCAGCAGTGAGCTTTCAGGGGGGGTCTACGAGCAGTACTTC.